This passage covers 15 T cell receptor beta chains from one sample sequenced in a study of monozygotic twins with inflammatory bowel disease. One entry per CDR3 protein, without DNA, is what TCRdb gives after re-calling the 5' RACE reads. This sample's clone table lists 200,000 to 250,000 distinct CDR3 sequences. Sequencing was carried out using blood. The receptors were gathered from a human donor with ulcerative colitis or Crohn's disease, or a healthy co-twin of an affected twin (not recorded which).

The gene calls are TRBV18 and TRBJ1-5; TCRdb designates TRBD1, a call that cannot be tested without DNA. From germline, CDR1 is KGHSH and CDR2 LQKENI. The CDR3 is made up of 15 amino acids. The CDR3 here is CASSPPSGVNQPQHF.

The rearrangement uses TRBV12-3 or TRBV12-4 and TRBJ1-1; TCRdb calls TRBD1, which cannot be checked without DNA. The CDR3 sequence is 16 residues long. The CDR3 is CASRGETGGANTEAFF.

V and J are TRBV5-6 and TRBJ1-5. Germline CDR1 is SGHDT and CDR2 is YYEEEE. CDR3 length: 14 amino acids. This chain's CDR3 is CASSSLGGYQPQHF.

The chain couples TRBV12-3 or TRBV12-4 to TRBJ2-7; TCRdb's D gene call, TRBD1, goes unchecked for lack of DNA. The CDR3 has 14 residues. CDR3 loop: CASSPGGAIYEQYF.

The rearrangement joins TRBV11-2 to TRBJ2-3; absent DNA, TCRdb's TRBD2 call cannot be checked. CDR1 is SGHAT and CDR2 is FQNNGV in the germline V gene. There are 15 residues in the CDR3. CDR3 in amino acids: CASTYLAGGLDTQYF. Together with reference TRBV11-2 and TRBJ2-3, the CDR3 gives the full variable domain: EAGVAQSPRYKIIEKRQSVAFWCNPISGHATLYWYQQILGQGPKLLIQFQNNGVVDDSQLPKDRFSAERLKGVDSTLKIQPAKLEDSAVYLCASTYLAGGLDTQYFGPGTRLTVL.

The CDR3: CSARGTGDTEAFF. The chain couples TRBV20-1 to TRBJ1-1; the D call of TRBD1 rests on TCRdb alone, since no DNA is present to check it. Germline lookup yields CDR1 DFQATT and CDR2 SNEGSKA (reference sequence). This CDR3 contains 13 residues.

The chain couples TRBV21-1 to TRBJ2-7; TCRdb picks TRBD2, but there is no DNA to check that call. TRBV21-1 is listed as a pseudogene. The CDR3 totals 16 residues. The CDR3 sequence: CASSKGAVLADSEQYF.

J is TRBJ2-5 and V is TRBV5-6; TCRdb returns TRBD1, unconfirmable since there is no DNA. Germline lookup yields CDR1 SGHDT and CDR2 YYEEEE. The CDR3 has 15 amino acids. The chain's CDR3 is CASSAHQLPGETQYF.

The chain joins TRBV3-1 to TRBJ1-2; lacking DNA, the TRBD1 call made by TCRdb goes unchecked. Per germline, CDR1 LGHDT and CDR2 YNNKEL (reference sequence). This CDR3 region has 16 residues. CDR3 loop: CASSPHGQGPYYGYTF.

This chain connects TRBV6-1 to TRBJ1-2; TCRdb's D call of TRBD1 is untestable without DNA. This CDR3 is built from 16 residues. Per germline, CDR1 MNHNS and CDR2 SASEGT. CDR3 region: CASSEEKWTLGYGYTF.

The gene calls are TRBV5-6 and TRBJ2-2. This CDR3 has 16 residues. Germline assignment: CDR1 SGHDT and CDR2 YYEEEE. CDR3: CASSFPGGADTGELFF.

The CDR3 protein is CSARGGLAGVFTGELFF. The V gene is TRBV20-1, the J gene TRBJ2-2; TCRdb indicates TRBD2, and absent DNA this call remains unverified. Germline CDR1 DFQATT, CDR2 SNEGSKA (reference sequence). There are 17 residues in the CDR3.

The chain carries TRBV4-2 and TRBJ1-1. Germline assignment: CDR1 LGHNA and CDR2 YNFKEQ. The CDR3 extends over 14 amino acids. CDR3: CASSQDLPNTEAFF.

V and J are TRBV25-1 and TRBJ1-6. This CDR3 contains 12 residues. Germline CDR1 reads MGHDK; CDR2 reads SYGVNS. The CDR3 loop reads CASSAANSPLHF.

The V and J genes are TRBV19 and TRBJ1-5. This CDR3 is built from 15 residues. Germline V gives CDR1 LNHDA, CDR2 SQIVND (reference sequence). The CDR3 here is CASSTLWDSNQPQHF.